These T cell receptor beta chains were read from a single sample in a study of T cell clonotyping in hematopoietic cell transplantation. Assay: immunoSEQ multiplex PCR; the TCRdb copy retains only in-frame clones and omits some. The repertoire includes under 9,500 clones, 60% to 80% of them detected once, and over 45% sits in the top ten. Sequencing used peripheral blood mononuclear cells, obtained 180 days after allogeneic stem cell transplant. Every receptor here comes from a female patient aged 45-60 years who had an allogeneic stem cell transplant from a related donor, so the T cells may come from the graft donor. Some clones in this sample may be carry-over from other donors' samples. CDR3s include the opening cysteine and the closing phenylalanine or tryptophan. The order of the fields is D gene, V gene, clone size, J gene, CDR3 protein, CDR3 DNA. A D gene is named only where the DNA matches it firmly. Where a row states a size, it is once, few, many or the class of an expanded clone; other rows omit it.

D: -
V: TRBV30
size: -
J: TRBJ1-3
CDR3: CAWSVQGGASGNTIYF
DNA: TGTGCCTGGAGTGTACAGGGTGGAGCCTCTGGAAACACCATATATTTT

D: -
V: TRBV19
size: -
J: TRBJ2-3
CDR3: CASSQRTDTQYF
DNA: TGTGCCAGTAGTCAACGCACAGATACGCAGTATTTT

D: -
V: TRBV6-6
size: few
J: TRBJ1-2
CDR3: CASRIRDAGGAYTF
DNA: TGTGCCAGCAGAATCCGGGACGCCGGCGGAGCTTACACCTTC

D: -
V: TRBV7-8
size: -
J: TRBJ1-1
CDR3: CASSSFYRVEYLNTEAFF
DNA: TGTGCCAGCAGCTCCTTCTACAGGGTGGAGTACTTGAACACTGAAGCTTTCTTT

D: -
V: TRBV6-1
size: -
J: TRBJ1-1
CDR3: CASSGALNTEAFF
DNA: TGTGCCAGCAGCGGCGCTCTTAACACTGAAGCTTTCTTT

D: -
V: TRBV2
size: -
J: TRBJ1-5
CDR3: CASRPPGHNNQPQHF
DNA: TGTGCCAGCAGACCTCCGGGACATAACAATCAGCCCCAGCATTTT

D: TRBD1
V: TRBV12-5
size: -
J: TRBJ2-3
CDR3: CASGLDHRGADTQYF
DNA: TGTGCTAGTGGTTTGGATCACAGGGGGGCAGATACGCAGTATTTT

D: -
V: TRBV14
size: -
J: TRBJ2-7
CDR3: CASSQWGRSYEQYF
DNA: TGTGCCAGCAGCCAATGGGGACGGAGCTACGAGCAGTACTTC

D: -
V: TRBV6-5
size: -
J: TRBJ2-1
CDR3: CASSLVHYYNEQFF
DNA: TGTGCCAGCAGCCTCGTTCACTACTACAATGAGCAGTTCTTC

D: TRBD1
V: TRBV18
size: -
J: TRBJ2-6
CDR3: CASSPRMTGTDSGANVLTF
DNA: TGTGCCAGCTCACCTAGGATGACAGGGACCGACTCTGGGGCCAACGTCCTGACTTTC

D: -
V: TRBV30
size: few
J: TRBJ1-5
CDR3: CAWSKQGPQHF
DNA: TGTGCCTGGAGTAAGCAAGGGCCCCAGCATTTT

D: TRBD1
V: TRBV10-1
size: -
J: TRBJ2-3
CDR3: CASSDPGQPTDTQYF
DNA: TGCGCCAGCAGTGACCCGGGACAGCCCACAGATACGCAGTATTTT

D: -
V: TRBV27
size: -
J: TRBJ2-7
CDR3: CASSLTRASYEQYF
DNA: TGTGCCAGCAGTTTAACTAGGGCTTCCTACGAGCAGTACTTC

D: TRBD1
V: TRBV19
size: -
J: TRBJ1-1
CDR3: CASSPGQGVYTEAFF
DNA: TGTGCCAGTAGTCCTGGACAGGGGGTTTACACTGAAGCTTTCTTT

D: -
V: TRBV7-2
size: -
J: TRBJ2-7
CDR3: CASSLIEGTGEQYF
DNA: TGTGCCAGCAGCTTAATTGAGGGAACGGGCGAGCAGTACTTC

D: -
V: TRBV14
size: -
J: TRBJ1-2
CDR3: CASSQVAGDLGYGYTF
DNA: TGTGCCAGCAGCCAAGTGGCAGGGGACCTGGGCTATGGCTACACCTTC

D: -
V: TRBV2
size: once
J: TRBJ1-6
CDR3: CASTVDSSYNSPLHF
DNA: TGTGCCAGCACCGTTGACAGCTCCTATAATTCACCCCTCCACTTT

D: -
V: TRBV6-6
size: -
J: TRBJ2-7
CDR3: CASSYSSGDGAEQYF
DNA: TGTGCCAGCAGTTACTCGAGCGGAGACGGGGCCGAGCAGTACTTC

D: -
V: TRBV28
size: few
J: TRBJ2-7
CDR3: CASSSGGPYEQYF
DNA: TGTGCCAGCAGTTCCGGGGGGCCCTACGAGCAGTACTTC

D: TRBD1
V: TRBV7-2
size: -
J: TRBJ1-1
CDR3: CASSSGTGGWGTEAFF
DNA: TGTGCCAGCAGCTCCGGGACAGGGGGCTGGGGCACTGAAGCTTTCTTT

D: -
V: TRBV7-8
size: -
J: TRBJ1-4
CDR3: CASRSRGNEKLFF
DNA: TGTGCCAGCAGGTCCCGGGGCAACGAAAAACTGTTTTTT

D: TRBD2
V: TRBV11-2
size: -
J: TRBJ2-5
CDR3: CASSSLRGDMETQYF
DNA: TGTGCCAGCAGCTCCCTACGGGGGGATATGGAGACCCAGTACTTC

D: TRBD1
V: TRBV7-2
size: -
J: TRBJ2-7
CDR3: CASSRTGGAGSYEQYF
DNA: TGTGCCAGCAGCCGTACAGGGGGCGCGGGGTCCTACGAGCAGTACTTC

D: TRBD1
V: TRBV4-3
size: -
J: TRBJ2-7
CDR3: CASSQDRPGGEQYF
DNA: TGCGCCAGCAGCCAAGATCGGCCAGGGGGTGAGCAGTACTTC

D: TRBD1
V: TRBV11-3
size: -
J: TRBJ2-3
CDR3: CASSRGTGSTDTQYF
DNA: TGTGCCAGCAGCCGGGGGACAGGGAGCACAGATACGCAGTATTTT

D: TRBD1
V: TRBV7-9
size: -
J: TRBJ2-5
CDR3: CASSLKDRGKTQYF
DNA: TGTGCCAGCAGCTTAAAGGACAGGGGAAAGACCCAGTACTTC

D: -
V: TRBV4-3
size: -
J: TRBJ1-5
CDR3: CASSQDRESNQPQHF
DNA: TGCGCCAGCAGCCAAGATCGGGAGAGCAATCAGCCCCAGCATTTT

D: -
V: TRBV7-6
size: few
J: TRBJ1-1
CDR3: CASSSTDRMNTEAFF
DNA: TGTGCCAGCAGCTCAACAGATAGGATGAACACTGAAGCTTTCTTT

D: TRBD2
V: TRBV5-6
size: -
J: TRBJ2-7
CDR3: CASSLTGGTYEQYF
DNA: TGTGCCAGCAGCTTGACGGGGGGTACCTACGAGCAGTACTTC

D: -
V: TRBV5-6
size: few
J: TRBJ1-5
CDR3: CASAYQGAHQPQHF
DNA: TGTGCCAGCGCTTACCAGGGAGCTCATCAGCCCCAGCATTTT

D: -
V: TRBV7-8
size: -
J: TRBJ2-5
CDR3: CASNRWTPEETQYF
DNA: TGTGCCAGCAACCGCTGGACTCCCGAAGAGACCCAGTACTTC